This T cell receptor beta chain was sequenced for a study of response to subunit inactivated influenza vaccine (dated by TCRdb to between 2018 and 2020). Background for the entire study: Deep quantitative T cell receptor repertoire profiling was used in the study to track responses to a trivalent subunit inactivated influenza vaccine.

Libraries were constructed by RT-PCR. TCRdb shows the sequencer as Illumina HiSeq 2500. The raw public reads went through TCRdb reprocessing: fastp at Q25, MiXCR clone calling, in-frame beta chains kept. A single entry per CDR3 protein holds the most common genes and DNA from its merged rows. The sample profile shows about 700,000 distinct CDR3 sequences; around 14% of them were found once. The top ten hold around 7% of the sample. The paper's findings and limits, for the study overall: According to the authors, only a limited number of new T cells may be recruited by each seasonal influenza vaccination.

A remark on this clonotype: It lacks a known antigen. Base qualities are not recorded, but no much larger clone differs from it by a single base.

The germline V gene provides CDR1 MNHEY and CDR2 SVGEGT. The junction carries 17 bases between V and J, which are trimmed by 2 bases and 3 bases respectively. Including cysteine and phenylalanine, the CDR3 has 16 amino acids. The CDR3 DNA has 48 bases and is translated from base 1. This material consisted of PBMCs from blood, taken roughly 2 weeks before vaccination. Recombination linked TRBV6-2 or TRBV6-3 to TRBJ2-7; TRBD1 is possibly the D segment (6 matching bases). The receptor was derived from a man aged 50-60 years who received an inactivated influenza vaccine. Donor details come from another sample of the same person, matched by shared clones. Here is the DNA: TGTGCCAGCAGTTACAGCGCCGGGACACCATACTACGAGCAGTACTTC. It specifies CASSYSAGTPYYEQYF.